This T cell receptor (beta chain) came from a study of cytomegalovirus exposure and HLA in healthy donors. Looking at the study overall: Unique TCR beta sequences numbering fewer than 130 million came from about 180 million T cells in an earlier analysis. Study-wide findings and caveats: Per a later analysis, about 18,000 TCR beta sequences showed association with HLA alleles at 0.05 false discovery rate. Later work found most CMV-associated TCR beta chains apparently HLA-restricted.

A remark on this clone: Its antigen remains unknown.

The length of the CDR3 is 15 residues. Germline CDR1 MDHEN, CDR2 SYDVKM. Losses at the gene ends were 7 bases for V and 3 bases for J; bases not matched to a gene: 12. Primers: 60 Vbeta forward and 13 Jbeta reverse. Repertoires were generated with immunoSEQ multiplex PCR, while TCRdb's copy carries only in-frame clones and drops some. The repertoire holds approximately 170,000 clones, with roughly two thirds as singletons. The specimen was PBMCs. The sequence was obtained from a woman aged 18-35 years in good health and CMV-seropositive. The chain carries TRBV28 and TRBJ2-7, with 7 bases fitting TRBD1. The CDR3 region has the DNA TGTGCCAGCACCAGATACAGGGGACCTATCTACGAGCAGTACTTC. The encoded protein is CASTRYRGPIYEQYF.